This TCR beta chain was retrieved from a study of blood T cell repertoires in COVID-19. Study overall: Acute-phase and convalescent COVID-19 samples originated in the United States, Italy and Spain. The cDNA or gDNA used as material had been derived from T cells, B-cell-depleted T cells, or PBMCs.

This clone occurred a few times. V dropped 1 base and J dropped 5; count of bases not matched to a gene: 8. The CDR3 length is 15 residues. Germline CDR1 reads SGHVS; CDR2 reads FNYEAQ. Authors' data handling: It was from reference gene primer amplification that nucleated cell counts were estimated. Sequencing was performed with immunoSEQ multiplex PCR; in TCRdb, only in-frame clones are kept and a portion is missing. Clonal size and the V and J genes are those of that table, whereas D and trimming came from the DNA. The data show some 39,000 clones, around 85% seen once. The rearrangement joins TRBV7-6 to TRBJ2-7; 7 bases are shared with TRBD1. The sample was peripheral blood. The sequence was obtained from a man in his 60s with acute or convalescent COVID-19. DNA for the CDR3: TGTGCCAGCAGCTTAGAAGACAGGGCAAGGAACGAGCAGTACTTC. This translates into CASSLEDRARNEQYF.